This T cell receptor (beta chain) was recorded in a study of CD8 T cells in Susac syndrome. Study-wide background: When blood was drawn, the patients with Susac syndrome were therapy-naive, on corticosteroids, or on intravenous immunoglobulin alone.

CDR3 length equals 15 residues. V shed 2 bases and J shed 6 bases, with 14 bases lying between them. CDR1 and CDR2 from the germline V gene are MDHEN and SYDVKM. Sequencing of TCR beta was performed on blood CD8+ and CD4+ T cells. An amount of RNA that ranged from about 0.45 to 1 ug was reverse transcribed with random hexamers. The TCR beta CDR3 was amplified by immunoSEQ multiplex PCR across 54 Vbeta, 13 Jbeta. Using its own MiXCR run on the immunoSEQ multiplex PCR reads, TCRdb lists one record per CDR3 protein. The data hold tens of thousands of distinct CDR3 sequences, with about 96% observed a single time.

This chain links TRBV28 with TRBJ1-5; weak D call: TRBD1 (6 bases). This TCR was sampled from a human donor with Susac syndrome. What was sequenced was CD8+ T cells from PBMCs. CDR3 in amino acids: CASSLRGAPPQPQHF. As DNA, the CDR3 is TGTGCCAGCAGTTTACGGGGGGCACCTCCTCAGCCCCAGCATTTT.